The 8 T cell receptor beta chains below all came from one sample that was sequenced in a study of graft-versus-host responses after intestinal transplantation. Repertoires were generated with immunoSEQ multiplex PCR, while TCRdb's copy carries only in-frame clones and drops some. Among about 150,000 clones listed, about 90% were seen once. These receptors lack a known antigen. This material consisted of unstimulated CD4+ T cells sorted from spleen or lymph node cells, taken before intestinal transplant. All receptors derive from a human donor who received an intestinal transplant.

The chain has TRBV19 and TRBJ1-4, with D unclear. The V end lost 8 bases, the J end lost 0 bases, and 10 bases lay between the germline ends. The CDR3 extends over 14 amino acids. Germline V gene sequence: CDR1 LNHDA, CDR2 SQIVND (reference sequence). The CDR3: CASRDTATNEKLFF. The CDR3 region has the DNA TGTGCCAGTCGTGACACCGCAACTAATGAAAAACTGTTTTTT.

The chain's CDR3 is CASSFLNPNTGELFF. CDR3 coding DNA: TGTGCCAGCAGCTTTCTTAATCCTAACACCGGGGAGCTGTTTTTT. V gene TRBV7-9 combines with J gene TRBJ2-2; D unclear. Germline values: CDR1 SEHNR, CDR2 FQNEAQ (reference sequence). This CDR3 comprises 15 residues. V was cut by 3 bases and J by 2 bases, with 10 bases left in between. The complete variable domain, with remaining parts taken from reference TRBV7-9 and TRBJ2-2, reads DTGVSQNPRHKITKRGQNVTFRCDPISEHNRLYWYRQTLGQGPEFLTYFQNEAQLEKSRLLSDRFSAERPKGSFSTLEIQRTEQGDSAMYLCASSFLNPNTGELFFGEGSRLTVL.

CDR3 DNA sequence: TGCGCCAGCAGCCAAGATGTGACAACGAATCAGCCCCAGCATTTT. Amino acids: CASSQDVTTNQPQHF. The chain is built from TRBV4-3 and TRBJ1-5; D gene unclear. Germline V gives CDR1 LGHNA, CDR2 YSLEER. Trimming cost V 0 bases and J 4 bases, with 10 bases left between them. This CDR3 contains 15 residues.

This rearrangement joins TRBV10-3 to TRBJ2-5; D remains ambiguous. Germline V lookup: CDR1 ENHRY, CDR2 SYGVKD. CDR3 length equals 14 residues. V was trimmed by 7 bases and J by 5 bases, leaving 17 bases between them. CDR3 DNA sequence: TGTGCCATCAAACGACGGCTTCAGGAGGAGACCCAGTACTTC. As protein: CAIKRRLQEETQYF.

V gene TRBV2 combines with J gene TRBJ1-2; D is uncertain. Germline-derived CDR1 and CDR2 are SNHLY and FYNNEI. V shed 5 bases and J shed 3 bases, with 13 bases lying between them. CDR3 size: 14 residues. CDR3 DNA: TGTGCCAGCAGTATCTCTTTGGGAGACTATGGCTACACCTTC. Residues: CASSISLGDYGYTF.

The CDR3 DNA reads as TGTGCCAGCAGCGTGGGGGACTTATACACAGATACGCAGTATTTT. This translates into CASSVGDLYTDTQYF. The chain uses TRBV9 and TRBJ2-3; D is possibly TRBD2 (6 bases). The germline V gene has CDR1 SGDLS and CDR2 YYNGEE. This CDR3 contains 15 residues. V lost 2 bases to trimming and J lost 2 bases, with 12 bases between them.

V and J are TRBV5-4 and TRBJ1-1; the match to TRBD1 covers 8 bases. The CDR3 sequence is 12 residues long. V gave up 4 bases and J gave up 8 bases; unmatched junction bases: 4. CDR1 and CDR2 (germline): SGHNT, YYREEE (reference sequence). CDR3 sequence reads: CASSRRTGEAFF. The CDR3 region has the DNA TGTGCCAGCAGCCGGAGGACAGGGGAAGCTTTCTTT. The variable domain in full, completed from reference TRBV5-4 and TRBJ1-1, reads ETGVTQSPTHLIKTRGQQVTLRCSSQSGHNTVSWYQQALGQGPQFIFQYYREEENGRGNFPPRFSGLQFPNYSSELNVNALELDDSALYLCASSRRTGEAFFGQGTRLTVV.

In DNA, the CDR3 is TGTGCCTGGAGTCCAGACAGGGGGAGAAATGAAAAACTGTTTTTT. Its translation is CAWSPDRGRNEKLFF. The chain employs TRBV30 and TRBJ1-4, with 9 bases identical to TRBD1. This CDR3 region has 15 residues. The V gene's germline CDR1 is GTSNPN and CDR2 SVGIG (reference sequence). Losses at the gene ends were 2 bases for V and 5 bases for J; bases not matched to a gene: 6.